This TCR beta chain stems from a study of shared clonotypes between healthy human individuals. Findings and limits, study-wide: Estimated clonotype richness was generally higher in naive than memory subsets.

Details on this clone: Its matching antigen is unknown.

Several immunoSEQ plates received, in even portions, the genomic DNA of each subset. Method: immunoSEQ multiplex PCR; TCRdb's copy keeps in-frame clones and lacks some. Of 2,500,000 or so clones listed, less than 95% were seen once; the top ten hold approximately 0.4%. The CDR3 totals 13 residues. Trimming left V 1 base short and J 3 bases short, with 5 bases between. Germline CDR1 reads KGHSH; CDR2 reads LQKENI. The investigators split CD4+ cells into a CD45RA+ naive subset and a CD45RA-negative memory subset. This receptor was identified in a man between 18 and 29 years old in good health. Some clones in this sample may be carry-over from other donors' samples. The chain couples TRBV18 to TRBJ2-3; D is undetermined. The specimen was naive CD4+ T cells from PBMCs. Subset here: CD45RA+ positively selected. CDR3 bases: TGTGCCAGCTCACCACGAACGACAGATACGCAGTATTTT. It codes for CASSPRTTDTQYF. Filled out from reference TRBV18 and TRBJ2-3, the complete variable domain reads NAGVMQNPRHLVRRRGQEARLRCSPMKGHSHVYWYRQLPEEGLKFMVYLQKENIIDESGMPKERFSAEFPKEGPSILRIQQVVRGDSAAYFCASSPRTTDTQYFGPGTRLTVL.